This T cell receptor beta chain originates from a study of T cell responses to AZD1222 COVID-19 vaccine. Study conclusions and caveats: Researchers report vaccine-associated CD4 TCRs spanning spike, with dominance at 160-218 and 743-854. A mostly white British donor set with more females was recruited, and clonal diversity was possibly underestimated. Unmutated regions of variants are reportedly targeted by nearly half of spike-specific TCRs.

Trimming stripped 6 bases from V and 1 base from J, with 12 bases between. CDR1 is MNHEY and CDR2 is SVGAGI in the germline V gene. This CDR3 contains 15 residues. Second-dose intervals of approximately 4 or approximately 12 weeks were pooled. To note about this clone: Its antigen is unknown.

The repertoire was sequenced with immunoSEQ multiplex PCR; TCRdb's copy has only in-frame clones and lacks some. The table shows more than 95,000 clones, with about 88% occurring only once. The specimen comprised peripheral blood, sampled 28 days after the second AZD1222 dose. This receptor was obtained from an adult who received the AZD1222 COVID-19 vaccine. The gene calls are TRBV6-5 and TRBJ2-2; D possibly corresponds to TRBD1 (6 bases). The CDR3 sequence: CASRQGPLNTGELFF. CDR3 DNA sequence: TGTGCCAGCAGGCAGGGGCCTTTGAACACCGGGGAGCTGTTTTTT.